This T cell receptor beta chain was sequenced during a study of CD8 T cells in Susac syndrome. CDR3 length: 14 residues. The V end lost 2 bases, the J end lost 4 bases, and 14 bases lay between the germline ends. Per the germline V gene, CDR1 is SQVTM and CDR2 is ANQGSEA. Reverse transcription of 0.5 to 1 ug RNA was performed with random hexamers. The amplification used immunoSEQ multiplex PCR on TCR beta CDR3; it spanned 54 Vbeta and 13 Jbeta. A single record per CDR3 protein comes from TCRdb applying MiXCR to the immunoSEQ multiplex PCR reads. This sample has about 130,000 distinct CDR3 sequences, with around 94% found just once. High-throughput TCR beta sequencing covered peripheral CD8+ and CD4+ T cells. Healthy donors were controls matched for age and sex. CD8+ and CD4+ T cells were negatively isolated; TEMRA cells were FACS-enriched.

The chain recombines TRBV29-1 with TRBJ1-1; D perhaps matches TRBD1 (5 bases). This TCR derives from a human donor in good health. Specimen: CD4+ T cells from PBMCs. The CDR3 region is CSVENQGRVTEAFF. The DNA of the CDR3 is TGCAGCGTTGAAAACCAGGGTCGGGTCACTGAAGCTTTCTTT. The entire variable domain, with the rest obtained from reference TRBV29-1 and TRBJ1-1, is as follows: SAVISQKPSRDICQRGTSLTIQCQVDSQVTMMFWYRQQPGQSLTLIATANQGSEATYESGFVIDKFPISRPNLTFSTLTVSNMSPEDSSIYLCSVENQGRVTEAFFGQGTRLTVV.